The 14 T cell receptor beta chains presented below share a single source sample, sequenced in a study of T cell changes during pregnancy in multiple sclerosis. Produced via immunoSEQ multiplex PCR; TCRdb's table is partial and in-frame only. The table shows approximately 69,000 clones, with just over 90% occurring only once. The sample here was peripheral blood, taken in the second trimester of pregnancy. The receptors derive from a female donor in good health, enrolled as a control in a pregnancy study.

The chain recombines TRBV9 with TRBJ2-2; no clear D gene. With 3 bases removed from V and 3 bases from J, the gap between germline ends came to 3 bases. Per the germline V gene, CDR1 is SGDLS and CDR2 is YYNGEE. The CDR3 runs 12 residues. CDR3: CASSADTGELFF. In DNA form, the CDR3 reads TGTGCCAGCAGCGCCGACACCGGGGAGCTGTTTTTT. Using reference TRBV9 and TRBJ2-2 for the parts outside the CDR3, the full variable domain is DSGVTQTPKHLITATGQRVTLRCSPRSGDLSVYWYQQSLDQGLQFLIQYYNGEERAKGNILERFSAQQFPDLHSELNLSSLELGDSALYFCASSADTGELFFGEGSRLTVL.

The chain combines TRBV19 with TRBJ1-2, with no clear D. This CDR3 spans 13 amino acids. V was trimmed by 5 bases and J by 4 bases, leaving 11 bases between them. Germline CDR1 LNHDA, CDR2 SQIVND (reference sequence). CDR3 in amino acids: CASSVAAAYGYTF. As DNA, the CDR3 is TGTGCCAGTAGTGTTGCGGCGGCCTATGGCTACACCTTC.

The chain combines TRBV28 with TRBJ1-6, with 10 bases that match TRBD1. The germline gives CDR1 MDHEN, CDR2 SYDVKM. This CDR3 spans 14 amino acids. V was clipped by 3 bases and J by 7 bases; unmatched bases: 0. CDR3 amino acids: CASSLGQGNSPLHF. The CDR3 DNA reads TGTGCCAGCAGTTTGGGACAGGGGAATTCACCCCTCCACTTT.

The genes are TRBV6-5 and TRBJ1-5; TRBD1 aligns across 8 bases. This CDR3 region has 15 residues. The germline V gene encodes CDR1 MNHEY and CDR2 SVGAGI. The V and J ends lost 6 bases and 2 bases, in that order; junction bases with no gene match: 6. The CDR3 bases are TGTGCCAGCAGCCCGGACAGGGCGGGCAATCAGCCCCAGCATTTT. Its translation: CASSPDRAGNQPQHF.

The J gene is TRBJ1-1, the V gene TRBV29-1; maybe TRBD1 (5 bases). V lost 3 bases and J 2 bases, leaving 19 bases between the germline ends. Germline V gene data show CDR1 as SQVTM and CDR2 as ANQGSEA. The CDR3 is 16 amino acids. The CDR3 DNA reads TGCAGCGTTGACGGCTTACGGGCAGGGCCTAACACTGAAGCTTTCTTT. It specifies CSVDGLRAGPNTEAFF.

The rearrangement uses TRBV5-4 and TRBJ2-7; TRBD1 might be the D (6 bases). CDR1 is SGHNT and CDR2 is YYREEE in the germline V gene (reference sequence). CDR3 size: 12 residues. V was clipped by 0 bases and J by 7 bases, with 8 bases between them. CDR3 protein: CASSLEGGEQYF. The DNA of the CDR3 is TGTGCCAGCAGCTTGGAAGGGGGAGAGCAGTACTTC.

This clone has a single count. V and J are TRBV11-3 and TRBJ2-1, with 11 bases aligning to TRBD1. This CDR3 spans 14 amino acids. Germline assignment: CDR1 SGHNT and CDR2 YENEEA. Losses at the gene ends were 5 bases for V and 7 bases for J; bases not matched to a gene: 4. The CDR3 DNA reads TGTGCCAGCAGCGGGGACAGGGGGGGGAATGAGCAGTTCTTC. Its protein is CASSGDRGGNEQFF. Complete variable domain (other parts from reference TRBV11-3 and TRBJ2-1): EAGVVQSPRYKIIEKKQPVAFWCNPISGHNTLYWYLQNLGQGPELLIRYENEEAVDDSQLPKDRFSAERLKGVDSTLKIQPAELGDSAVYLCASSGDRGGNEQFFGPGTRLTVL.

This rearrangement joins TRBV7-9 to TRBJ1-6, with unresolved D. Germline V gene lookup returns CDR1 SEHNR and CDR2 FQNEAQ (reference sequence). Trimming took 2 bases from V and 14 from J, leaving 10 bases between them. The CDR3 spans 12 residues. The chain's CDR3 is CASSLYSWALHF. In DNA, the CDR3 is TGTGCCAGCAGCTTATACAGCTGGGCCCTCCACTTT.

The rearrangement links TRBV29-1 to TRBJ1-1; tentatively, D is TRBD1 (5 bases). V shed 0 bases and J shed 3 bases, with 11 bases lying between them. CDR3 size: 14 residues. In germline, CDR1 is SQVTM, CDR2 ANQGSEA. The CDR3 here is CSVEEWGEYTEAFF. The CDR3 DNA follows: TGCAGCGTTGAAGAGTGGGGGGAGTACACTGAAGCTTTCTTT. The full variable domain, rest sourced from reference TRBV29-1 and TRBJ1-1, is SAVISQKPSRDICQRGTSLTIQCQVDSQVTMMFWYRQQPGQSLTLIATANQGSEATYESGFVIDKFPISRPNLTFSTLTVSNMSPEDSSIYLCSVEEWGEYTEAFFGQGTRLTVV.

The chain has TRBV7-2 and TRBJ2-3, with D perhaps matching TRBD1 (6 bases). The V gene lost 2 bases and the J gene lost 1 base, with 7 bases spanning the gap. The CDR3 has 14 amino acids. In germline, CDR1 is SGHTA, CDR2 FQGNSA. The CDR3 bases are TGTGCCAGCAGCTTACGGACAGGCACAGATACGCAGTATTTT. It encodes CASSLRTGTDTQYF.

This chain connects TRBV6-5 to TRBJ1-1; weak D call: TRBD1 (5 bases). Germline assignment: CDR1 MNHEY and CDR2 SVGAGI. The CDR3 extends over 15 amino acids. V lost 2 bases to trimming and J lost 0 bases, with 10 bases between them. CDR3 residues: CASSYQGLLNTEAFF. The CDR3 coding sequence is TGTGCCAGCAGTTACCAGGGCCTACTGAACACTGAAGCTTTCTTT.

The chain couples TRBV5-1 to TRBJ1-2; D gene unclear. The germline V and J ends were trimmed by 4 bases and 7 bases, with 11 bases remaining between them. CDR1 SGHRS and CDR2 YFSETQ come from the germline V gene. The CDR3 runs 12 residues. The CDR3 DNA is TGCGCCAGCAGCCCCGAGGGTGGTGGCTACACCTTC. Protein product: CASSPEGGGYTF.

The chain combines TRBV28 with TRBJ1-5; D call uncertain. This CDR3 contains 14 residues. CDR1 is MDHEN, CDR2 SYDVKM, per germline. V was clipped by 5 bases and J by 4 bases, with 12 bases between them. The DNA of the CDR3 is TGTGCCAGCAGTCTCCAGTGGTCGAATCAGCCCCAGCATTTT. It yields the protein CASSLQWSNQPQHF.

Comment on this clone: One junction end disagrees with the germline gene, perhaps due to a read error. This chain uses TRBV20-1 with TRBJ2-5; unclear D gene. The V gene's germline CDR1 is DFQATT and CDR2 SNEGSKA (reference sequence). The CDR3 spans 10 residues. CDR3 region: CSGSQGTQYF. CDR3 nucleotide sequence: TGCTCAGGTTCCCAAGGGACCCAGTACTTC.